This entry concerns a single TCR beta chain. The antigen remains undetermined. Vbeta (60) and Jbeta (13) primers were used in the PCR. Only in-frame clones appear in the TCRdb table, and some are missing; sequencing was by immunoSEQ multiplex PCR. The sample consists of approximately 120,000 clones, 73% of them appearing once. The entry originates in a study of cytomegalovirus exposure and HLA in healthy donors. Findings and limits, study-wide: Sequencing had likely introduced a cluster of highly shared sequence variants as an artifact. Most TCR beta V segments were productive about 87% or about 30% of the time in an earlier analysis.

V dropped 6 bases and J dropped 3; count of bases not matched to a gene: 4. Per germline, CDR1 SNHLY and CDR2 FYNNEI. The CDR3 is made up of 16 amino acids. This TCR was sampled from a man in his fifties or sixties in good health and CMV-seropositive. The sample comprised PBMCs. The J gene is TRBJ2-5, the V gene TRBV2; 16 positions agree with TRBD2. The CDR3 DNA follows: TGTGCCAGCAGCGTCGGGACTAGCGGGGGGGAAGAGACCCAGTACTTC. It is translated as CASSVGTSGGEETQYF. The complete variable domain, with remaining parts taken from reference TRBV2 and TRBJ2-5, reads EPEVTQTPSHQVTQMGQEVILRCVPISNHLYFYWYRQILGQKVEFLVSFYNNEISEKSEIFDDQFSVERPDGSNFTLKIRSTKLEDSAMYFCASSVGTSGGEETQYFGPGTRLLVL.